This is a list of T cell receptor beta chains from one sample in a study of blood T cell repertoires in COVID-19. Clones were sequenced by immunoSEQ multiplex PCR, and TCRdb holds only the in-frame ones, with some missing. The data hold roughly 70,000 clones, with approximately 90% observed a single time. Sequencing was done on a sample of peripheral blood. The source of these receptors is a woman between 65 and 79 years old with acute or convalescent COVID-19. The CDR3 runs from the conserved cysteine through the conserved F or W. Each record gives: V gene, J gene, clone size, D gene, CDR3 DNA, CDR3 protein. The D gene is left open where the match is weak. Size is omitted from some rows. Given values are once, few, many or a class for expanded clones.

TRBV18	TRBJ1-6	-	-	TGTGCCAGCTCACCGAGCTCCTATAATTCACCCCTCCACTTT	CASSPSSYNSPLHF
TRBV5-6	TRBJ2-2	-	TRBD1	TGTGCCAGCAGCTCCAGGGGGCGCGGGTACGGGAACACCGGGGAGCTGTTTTTT	CASSSRGRGYGNTGELFF
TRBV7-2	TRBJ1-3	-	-	TGTGCCAGCGCCGAAGGGGCCGCGAGTGGAAACACCATATATTTT	CASAEGAASGNTIYF
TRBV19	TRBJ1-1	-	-	TGTGCCAGTAGTTTCGCGGTGTATTTGAACACTGAAGCTTTCTTT	CASSFAVYLNTEAFF
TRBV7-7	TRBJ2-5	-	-	TGTGCTAGCAGCCCGGCACCGGGACATCCAAAAGAGACCCAGTACTTC	CASSPAPGHPKETQYF
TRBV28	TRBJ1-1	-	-	TGTGCCAGCAGTTTAGTAACGGTGAACACTGAAGCTTTCTTT	CASSLVTVNTEAFF
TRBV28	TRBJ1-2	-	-	TGTGCCAGCAGTCCGGGAACCCCGCAGGATGGCTACACCTTC	CASSPGTPQDGYTF
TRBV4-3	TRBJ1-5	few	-	TGCGCCAGCAGCCAAGAAAGTGGCGGGGGAGGACAGCCCCAGCATTTT	CASSQESGGGGQPQHF
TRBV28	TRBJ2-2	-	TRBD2	TGTGCCAGCAGTTTCCCCGCCCGGTTTAGCGGGTTGCCAGCGAACACCGGGGAGCTGTTTTTT	CASSFPARFSGLPANTGELFF
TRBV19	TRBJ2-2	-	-	TGTGCCAGTAGTATAATCGGCGGGTACACCGGGGAGCTGTTTTTT	CASSIIGGYTGELFF
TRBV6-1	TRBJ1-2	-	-	TGTGCCAGCAAGCTTGCCTATGGCTACACCTTC	CASKLAYGYTF
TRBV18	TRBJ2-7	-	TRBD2	TGTGCCAGCTCACCACCGATGCCTAGCGGGAGCGGGTACGAGCAGTACTTC	CASSPPMPSGSGYEQYF
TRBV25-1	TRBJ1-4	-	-	TGTGCCAGCAGTGTCTCGGGAGGGGGACCTGAAAAACTGTTTTTT	CASSVSGGGPEKLFF
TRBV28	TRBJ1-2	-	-	TGTGCCAGCAGCTCCCCCGCGTATACGGGCAGGGACACCTATGGCTACACCTTC	CASSSPAYTGRDTYGYTF
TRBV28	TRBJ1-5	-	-	TGTGCCAGCAGGGACGGACAGAGCAATCAGCCCCAGCATTTT	CASRDGQSNQPQHF
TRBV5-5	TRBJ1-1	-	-	TGTGCCAGCAGCATATACACTGAAGCTTTCTTT	CASSIYTEAFF
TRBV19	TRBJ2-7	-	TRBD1	TGTGCCAGTAGGATCACCGGGACAGGGAGCTACGAGCAGTACTTC	CASRITGTGSYEQYF
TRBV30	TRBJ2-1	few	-	TGTGCCTGGAGCCGGACTCTTGGTGAGCAGTTCTTC	CAWSRTLGEQFF
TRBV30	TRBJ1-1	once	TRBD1	TGTGCCTGGAGCACCCGACAGGGGGCGCGGCACACTGAAGCTTTCTTT	CAWSTRQGARHTEAFF
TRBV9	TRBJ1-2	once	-	TGTGCCAGCAGCGTAGGAGGGGGATCAGACTATGGCTACACCTTC	CASSVGGGSDYGYTF
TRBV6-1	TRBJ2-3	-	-	TGTGCCAGCAGTGAGAGAAAGGGGACAGATACGCAGTATTTT	CASSERKGTDTQYF
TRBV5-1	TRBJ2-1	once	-	TGCGCCAGCAGGCTGAGACAAGCCGGTGAGCAGTTCTTC	CASRLRQAGEQFF
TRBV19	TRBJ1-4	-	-	TGTGCCAGTAAACGACAGAGAACAACTAATGAAAAACTGTTTTTT	CASKRQRTTNEKLFF
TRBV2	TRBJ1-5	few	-	TGTGCCAGCACGGGGGGCGCGGGATCGCCCCAGCATTTT	CASTGGAGSPQHF
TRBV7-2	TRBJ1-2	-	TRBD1	TGTGCCAGCAGCTTAGGGGGCAGGGGGCGTAATCAGGGCTACACCTTC	CASSLGGRGRNQGYTF
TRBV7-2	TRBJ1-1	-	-	TGTGCCAGCAGCTTATCAAGCGGGACGAACACTGAAGCTTTCTTT	CASSLSSGTNTEAFF
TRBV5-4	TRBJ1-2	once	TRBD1	TGTGCCAGCAGCTTGGCCTTGACAGGGGATAACACCTTC	CASSLALTGDNTF
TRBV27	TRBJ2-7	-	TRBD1	TGTGCCAGCAGTTTATGGGGGACAGTCTACGAGCAGTACTTC	CASSLWGTVYEQYF
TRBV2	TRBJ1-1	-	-	TGTGCCAGCAGTGAACTGAGGACAGCTAACACTGAAGCTTTCTTT	CASSELRTANTEAFF
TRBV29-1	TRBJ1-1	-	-	TGCAGCGCCAGGGGCCGGGACACTGAAGCTTTCTTT	CSARGRDTEAFF
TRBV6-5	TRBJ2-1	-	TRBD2	TGTGCCAGCAGTTATGGCGGGGGGTTCGTCAACAATGAGCAGTTCTTC	CASSYGGGFVNNEQFF
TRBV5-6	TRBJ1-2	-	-	TGTGCCAGCAGCCTAAGACAGGCCTCTAACTATGGCTACACCTTC	CASSLRQASNYGYTF
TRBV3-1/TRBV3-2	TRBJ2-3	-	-	TGTGCCAGCAGTGAGCCCGGGCGGGCAGATACGCAGTATTTT	CASSEPGRADTQYF
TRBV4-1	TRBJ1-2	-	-	TGCGCCAGCAGCCAACCAGGGATCTATGGCTACACCTTC	CASSQPGIYGYTF
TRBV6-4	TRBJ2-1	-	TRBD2	TGTGCCAGCAGTGAGACTAGCGGCTACAATGAGCAGTTCTTC	CASSETSGYNEQFF
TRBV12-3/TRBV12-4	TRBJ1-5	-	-	TGTGCCAGCAGTTTAGCAGCTGATCAGCCCCAGCATTTT	CASSLAADQPQHF
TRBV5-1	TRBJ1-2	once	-	TGCGCCAGCAGCTTGGGTCAGGGGAACTATGGCTACACCTTC	CASSLGQGNYGYTF
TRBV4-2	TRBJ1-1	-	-	TGTGCCAGCAGCCTAGAAGTTAAAGAGGACACTGAAGCTTTCTTT	CASSLEVKEDTEAFF